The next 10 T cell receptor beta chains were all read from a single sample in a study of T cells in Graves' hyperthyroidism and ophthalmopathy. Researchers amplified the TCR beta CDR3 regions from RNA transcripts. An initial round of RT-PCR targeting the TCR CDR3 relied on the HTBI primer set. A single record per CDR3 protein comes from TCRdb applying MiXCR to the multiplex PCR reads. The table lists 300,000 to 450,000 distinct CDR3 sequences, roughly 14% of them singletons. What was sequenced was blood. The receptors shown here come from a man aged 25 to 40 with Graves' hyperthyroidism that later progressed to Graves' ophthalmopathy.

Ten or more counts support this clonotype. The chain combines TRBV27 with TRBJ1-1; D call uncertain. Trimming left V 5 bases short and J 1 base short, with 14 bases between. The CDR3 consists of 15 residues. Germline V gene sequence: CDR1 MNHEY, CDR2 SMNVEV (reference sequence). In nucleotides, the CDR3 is TGTGCCAGCAGTGCCGTGGCCCATAAGAACACTGAAGCTTTCTTT. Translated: CASSAVAHKNTEAFF.

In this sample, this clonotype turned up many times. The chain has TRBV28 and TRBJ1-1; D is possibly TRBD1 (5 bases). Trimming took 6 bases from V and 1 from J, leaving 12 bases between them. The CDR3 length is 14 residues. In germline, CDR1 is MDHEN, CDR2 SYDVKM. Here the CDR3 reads CASRDVQGNTEAFF. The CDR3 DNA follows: TGTGCCAGCAGAGACGTCCAGGGGAACACTGAAGCTTTCTTT.

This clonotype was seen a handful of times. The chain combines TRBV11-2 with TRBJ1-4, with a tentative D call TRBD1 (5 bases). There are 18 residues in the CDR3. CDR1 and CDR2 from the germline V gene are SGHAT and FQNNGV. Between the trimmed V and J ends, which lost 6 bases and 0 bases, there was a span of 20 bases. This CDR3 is CASRSGRLPFPTNEKLFF. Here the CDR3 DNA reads TGTGCCAGCAGATCGGGGCGCCTCCCATTCCCAACTAATGAAAAACTGTTTTTT.

DNA of the CDR3: TGTGCCAGCATCGAGGGGGCCACCCGGGGGGACGAGCAGTACTTC. This gives the protein CASIEGATRGDEQYF. The rearrangement uses TRBV28 and TRBJ2-7; D possibly uses TRBD1 or TRBD2 (7 bases each). V lost 7 bases and J lost 5, with 21 bases in between. Germline values: CDR1 MDHEN, CDR2 SYDVKM. This CDR3 has 15 residues.

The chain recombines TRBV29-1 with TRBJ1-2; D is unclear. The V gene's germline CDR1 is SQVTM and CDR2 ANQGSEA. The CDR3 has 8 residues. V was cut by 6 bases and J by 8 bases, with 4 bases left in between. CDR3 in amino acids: CSVSGYTF. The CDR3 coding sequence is TGCAGCGTGTCGGGCTACACCTTC.

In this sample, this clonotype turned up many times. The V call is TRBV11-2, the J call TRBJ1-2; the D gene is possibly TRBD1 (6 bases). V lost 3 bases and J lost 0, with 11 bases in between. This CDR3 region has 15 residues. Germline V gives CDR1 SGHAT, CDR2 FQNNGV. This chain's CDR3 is CASSFGAGANYGYTF. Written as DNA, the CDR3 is TGTGCCAGCAGCTTCGGGGCAGGGGCTAACTATGGCTACACCTTC.

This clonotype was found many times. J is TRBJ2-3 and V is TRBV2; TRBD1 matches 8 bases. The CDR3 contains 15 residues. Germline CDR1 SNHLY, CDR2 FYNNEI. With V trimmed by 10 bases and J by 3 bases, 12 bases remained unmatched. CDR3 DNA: TGTGCCACCAGCCTCGACAGGGGTGTAACAGATACGCAGTATTTT. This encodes CATSLDRGVTDTQYF.

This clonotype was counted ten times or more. The CDR3 sequence: CAISPSGETGELFF. The CDR3 DNA sequence: TGTGCCATCAGTCCTAGCGGGGAGACCGGGGAGCTGTTTTTT. The chain has TRBV10-3 and TRBJ2-2, with 9 bases aligning to TRBD2. The V gene end was trimmed by 5 bases and the J gene end by 5 bases; junction bases not matched to a gene: 3. CDR3 length: 14 amino acids. Germline V gene lookup returns CDR1 ENHRY and CDR2 SYGVKD.

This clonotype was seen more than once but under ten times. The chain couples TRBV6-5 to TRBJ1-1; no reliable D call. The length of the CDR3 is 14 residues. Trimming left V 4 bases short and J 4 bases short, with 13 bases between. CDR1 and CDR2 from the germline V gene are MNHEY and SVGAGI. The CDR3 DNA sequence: TGTGCCAGCAGTTTTGAATGGACCGGCACTGAAGCTTTCTTT. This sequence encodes CASSFEWTGTEAFF.

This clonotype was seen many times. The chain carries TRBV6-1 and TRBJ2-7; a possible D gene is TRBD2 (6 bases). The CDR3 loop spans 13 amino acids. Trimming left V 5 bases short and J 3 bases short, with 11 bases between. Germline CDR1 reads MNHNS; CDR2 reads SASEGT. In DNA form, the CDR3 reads TGTGCCAGCAGTTGGCGGGGTGACTACGAGCAGTACTTC. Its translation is CASSWRGDYEQYF.